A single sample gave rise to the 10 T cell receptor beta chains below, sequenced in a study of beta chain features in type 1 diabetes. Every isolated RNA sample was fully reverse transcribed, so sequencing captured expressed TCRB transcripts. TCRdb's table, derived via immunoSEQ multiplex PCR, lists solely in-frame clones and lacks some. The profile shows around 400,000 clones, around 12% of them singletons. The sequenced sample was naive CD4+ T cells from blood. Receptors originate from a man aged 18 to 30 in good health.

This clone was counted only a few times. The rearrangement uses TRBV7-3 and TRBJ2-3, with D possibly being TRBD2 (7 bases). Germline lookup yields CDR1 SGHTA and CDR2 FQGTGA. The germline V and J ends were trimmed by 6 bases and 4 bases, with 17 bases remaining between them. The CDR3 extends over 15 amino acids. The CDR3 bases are TGTGCCAGCAGTTTTCGCGGAGGGGGGGCAGATACGCAGTATTTT. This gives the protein CASSFRGGGADTQYF.

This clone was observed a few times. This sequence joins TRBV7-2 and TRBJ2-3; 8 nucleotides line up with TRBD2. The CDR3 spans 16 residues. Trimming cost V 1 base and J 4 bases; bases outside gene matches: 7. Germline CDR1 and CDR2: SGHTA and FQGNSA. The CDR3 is CASSLGSVRGADTQYF. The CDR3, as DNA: TGTGCCAGCAGCTTAGGATCGGTGCGGGGGGCAGATACGCAGTATTTT.

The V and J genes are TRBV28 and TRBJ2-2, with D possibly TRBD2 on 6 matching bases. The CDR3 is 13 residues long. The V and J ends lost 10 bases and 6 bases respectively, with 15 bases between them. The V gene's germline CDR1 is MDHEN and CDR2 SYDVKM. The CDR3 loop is CATLRRGSGELFF. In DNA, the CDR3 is TGTGCCACCCTGAGGCGGGGTTCCGGGGAGCTGTTTTTT.

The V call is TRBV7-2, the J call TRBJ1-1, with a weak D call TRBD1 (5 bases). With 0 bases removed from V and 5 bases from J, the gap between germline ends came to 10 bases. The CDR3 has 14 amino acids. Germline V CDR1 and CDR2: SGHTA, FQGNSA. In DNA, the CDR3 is TGTGCCAGCAGCTTAGCCGGGGGTGGTACTGAAGCTTTCTTT. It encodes CASSLAGGGTEAFF.

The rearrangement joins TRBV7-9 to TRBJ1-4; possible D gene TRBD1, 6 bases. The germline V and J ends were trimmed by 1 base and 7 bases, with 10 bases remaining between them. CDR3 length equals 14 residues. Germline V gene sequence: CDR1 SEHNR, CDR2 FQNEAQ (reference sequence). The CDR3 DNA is TGTGCCAGCAGCTTAGAACAGGGACCTGAAAAACTGTTTTTT. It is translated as CASSLEQGPEKLFF.

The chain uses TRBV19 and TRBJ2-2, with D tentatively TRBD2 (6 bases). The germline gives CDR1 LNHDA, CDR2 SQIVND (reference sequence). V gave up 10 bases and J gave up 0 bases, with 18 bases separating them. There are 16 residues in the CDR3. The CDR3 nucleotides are TGTGCCACTTCCTCGTGGCAGCGGGCGAACACCGGGGAGCTGTTTTTT. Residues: CATSSWQRANTGELFF.

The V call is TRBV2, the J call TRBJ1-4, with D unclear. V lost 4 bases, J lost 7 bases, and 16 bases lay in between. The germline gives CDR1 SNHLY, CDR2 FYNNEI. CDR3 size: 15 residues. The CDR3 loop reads CASSVMSQASEKLFF. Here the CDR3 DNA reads TGTGCCAGCAGTGTAATGTCCCAGGCGAGTGAAAAACTGTTTTTT.

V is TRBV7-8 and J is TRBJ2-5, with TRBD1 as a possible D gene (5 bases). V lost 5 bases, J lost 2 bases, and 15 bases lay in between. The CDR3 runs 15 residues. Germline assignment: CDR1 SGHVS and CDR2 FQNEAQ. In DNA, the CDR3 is TGTGCCAGCAGCCCTCCAGGGCACAGGCAAGAGACCCAGTACTTC. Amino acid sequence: CASSPPGHRQETQYF.

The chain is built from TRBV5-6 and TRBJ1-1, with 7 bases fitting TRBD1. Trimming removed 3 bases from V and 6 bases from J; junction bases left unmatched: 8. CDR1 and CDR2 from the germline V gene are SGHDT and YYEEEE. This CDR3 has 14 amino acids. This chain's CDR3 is CASSYEGAGAEAFF. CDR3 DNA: TGTGCCAGCAGCTATGAGGGGGCCGGCGCTGAAGCTTTCTTT.

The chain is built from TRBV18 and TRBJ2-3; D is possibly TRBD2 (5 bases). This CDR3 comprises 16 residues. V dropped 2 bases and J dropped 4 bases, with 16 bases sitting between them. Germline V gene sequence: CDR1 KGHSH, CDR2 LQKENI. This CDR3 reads CASSPTGGGDADTQYF. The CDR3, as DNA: TGTGCCAGCTCACCAACCGGTGGAGGTGACGCAGATACGCAGTATTTT.